The next 20 T cell receptor beta chains were all read from a single sample in a study of cytotoxic CD8 clonotypes in ibrutinib-treated CLL. Clones were read by immunoSEQ multiplex PCR, and TCRdb kept only the in-frame ones, dropping some. The sample consists of about 130,000 clones, about 75% of them appearing once. The material sequenced was PBMCs, taken after 24 months of ibrutinib treatment. The receptors shown here come from a human donor with chronic lymphocytic leukemia.

This chain links TRBV7-6 with TRBJ2-3; the match to TRBD2 covers 10 bases. Germline V gene data show CDR1 as SGHVS and CDR2 as FNYEAQ. This CDR3 is built from 14 residues. Trimming removed 11 bases from V and 4 bases from J; junction bases left unmatched: 9. CDR3 loop: CAAAAGGPADTQYF. The CDR3 DNA reads TGTGCCGCCGCAGCGGGGGGGCCGGCAGATACGCAGTATTTT.

The chain links TRBV18 to TRBJ2-3, with D tentatively TRBD2 (6 bases). Germline CDR1 is KGHSH and CDR2 is LQKENI. The CDR3 spans 13 residues. The V end lost 5 bases, the J end lost 4 bases, and 10 bases lay between the germline ends. The CDR3 sequence: CASSEEGPDTQYF. The CDR3 DNA sequence: TGTGCCAGCTCAGAGGAGGGCCCAGATACGCAGTATTTT.

The chain carries TRBV10-3 and TRBJ1-1; 9 bases are a match to TRBD1. This CDR3 comprises 13 residues. The germline V gene has CDR1 ENHRY and CDR2 SYGVKD. V was pared by 10 bases and J by 4 bases, with 7 bases of the junction left unmatched. The CDR3 is CATTGGVGTEAFF. The CDR3 DNA is TGTGCCACGACAGGGGGGGTTGGCACTGAAGCTTTCTTT.

With respect to this clone: Other DNA sequences within the sample encode an identical CDR3. The chain joins TRBV2 to TRBJ1-4, with D uncertain. This CDR3 has 11 residues. Germline CDR1 reads SNHLY; CDR2 reads FYNNEI. Trimming took off 5 bases at V and 7 bases at J, with 5 bases between the two ends. DNA of the CDR3: TGTGCCAGCAGTCCGGGTGAAAAACTGTTTTTT. Translated, it gives CASSPGEKLFF.

This clone has a handful of counts. This sequence joins TRBV19 and TRBJ2-3; TRBD1 agrees at 8 bases. The V gene end was trimmed by 4 bases and the J gene end by 6 bases; junction bases not matched to a gene: 3. Looked up from germline, CDR1 is LNHDA and CDR2 is SQIVND (reference sequence). The CDR3 runs to 13 residues. The CDR3 is CASSNRQGDTQYF. CDR3 DNA sequence: TGTGCCAGTAGTAACAGACAGGGGGATACGCAGTATTTT.

V is TRBV4-1 and J is TRBJ1-3; D remains ambiguous. The CDR3 totals 20 residues. From germline, CDR1 is MGHRA and CDR2 YSYEKL. V lost 0 bases to trimming and J lost 0 bases, with 21 bases between them. This CDR3 is CASSQDWVAADTPSGNTIYF. In nucleotides, the CDR3 is TGCGCCAGCAGCCAAGATTGGGTGGCAGCAGACACCCCCTCTGGAAACACCATATATTTT.

This clone was observed once. The J gene is TRBJ2-1, the V gene TRBV10-3, with D maybe TRBD1 (5 bases). Trimming pared 5 bases from V and 7 bases from J, leaving 12 bases between. The CDR3 totals 13 residues. Germline assignment: CDR1 ENHRY and CDR2 SYGVKD. CDR3 in DNA: TGTGCCATCAGTACAGGACCAGAGAATGAGCAGTTCTTC. Translated, it gives CAISTGPENEQFF.

This chain connects TRBV7-8 to TRBJ1-5; weak D call: TRBD1 (6 bases). Germline V CDR1 and CDR2: SGHVS, FQNEAQ. V lost 5 bases to trimming and J lost 7 bases, with 15 bases between them. The CDR3 is made up of 14 amino acids. The CDR3 protein is CASSPGGGWQPQHF. The CDR3 bases are TGTGCCAGCAGCCCCGGTGGGGGCTGGCAGCCCCAGCATTTT. The whole variable domain, filled in from reference TRBV7-8 and TRBJ1-5, reads GAGVSQSPRYKVAKRGQDVALRCDPISGHVSLFWYQQALGQGPEFLTYFQNEAQLDKSGLPSDRFFAERPEGSVSTLKIQRTQQEDSAVYLCASSPGGGWQPQHFGDGTRLSIL.

This chain connects TRBV5-4 to TRBJ2-3, with 8 bases identical to TRBD2. J lost 3 bases, V lost 0 bases, and 9 bases had no gene match. The CDR3 is made up of 17 amino acids. Germline assignment: CDR1 SGHNT and CDR2 YYREEE (reference sequence). CDR3 protein: CASSLAGGAFNTDTQYF. CDR3 bases: TGTGCCAGCAGCTTGGCCGGGGGGGCCTTCAATACAGATACGCAGTATTTT.

The J gene is TRBJ2-5, the V gene TRBV15, with 10 bases identical to TRBD2. Per germline, CDR1 LNHNV and CDR2 YYDKDF (reference sequence). The CDR3 length is 16 residues. The ends lost 0 bases at V and 5 bases at J; junction bases unmatched: 6. Here the CDR3 DNA reads TGTGCCACCAGCAGAGATCGGCTAGCGGGGGTCGAGACCCAGTACTTC. Amino acid sequence: CATSRDRLAGVETQYF.

This chain connects TRBV27 to TRBJ2-3, with 10 bases aligning to TRBD1. Germline-derived CDR1 and CDR2 are MNHEY and SMNVEV (reference sequence). The CDR3 totals 18 residues. V lost 2 bases, J lost 6 bases, and 14 bases stayed unmatched. CDR3 DNA sequence: TGTGCCAGCAGTTTACTGACCAACCGGGACAGGGGTGGCGATACGCAGTATTTT. This gives the protein CASSLLTNRDRGGDTQYF.

This clone was counted once. This sequence joins TRBV4-2 and TRBJ2-3, with D maybe TRBD2 (5 bases). In germline, CDR1 is LGHNA, CDR2 YNFKEQ. The CDR3 runs to 16 residues. Trimming removed 5 bases at V and 1 base at J, with 16 bases between. CDR3 nucleotides: TGTGCCAGCAGCATTAGCGTCACCGCAGGCACAGATACGCAGTATTTT. This sequence encodes CASSISVTAGTDTQYF.

The rearrangement uses TRBV6-4 and TRBJ2-2; D may be TRBD1 (5 bases). The CDR3 loop spans 13 amino acids. V lost 8 bases, J lost 3 bases, and 10 bases lay in between. Germline values: CDR1 MRHNA, CDR2 SNTAGT. Here the CDR3 DNA reads TGTGCCAGCGCAGGGTCCGACACCGGGGAGCTGTTTTTT. Translating it yields CASAGSDTGELFF.

The chain has TRBV4-3 and TRBJ1-1; a weak D match, TRBD1 (5 bases). The CDR3 has 13 residues. The germline gives CDR1 LGHNA, CDR2 YSLEER. V shed 6 bases and J shed 5 bases, with 13 bases lying between them. The DNA for the CDR3 is TGCGCCAGCAGGAAGGCGGGGGATACTGAAGCTTTCTTT. It translates to CASRKAGDTEAFF.

This clone has just a few counts. The chain couples TRBV5-1 to TRBJ2-5; no clear D gene. Between the trimmed V and J ends, which lost 0 bases and 1 base, there was a span of 7 bases. The V gene's germline CDR1 is SGHRS and CDR2 YFSETQ. The CDR3 extends over 14 amino acids. The CDR3 loop reads CASSLGTTQETQYF. The CDR3 coding sequence is TGCGCCAGCAGCTTGGGAACTACCCAAGAGACCCAGTACTTC.

The chain is built from TRBV7-3 and TRBJ2-3, with 11 bases aligning to TRBD1. The CDR3 has 14 amino acids. From germline, CDR1 is SGHTA and CDR2 FQGTGA. J lost 6 bases, V lost 5 bases, and 4 bases had no gene match. CDR3 DNA: TGTGCCAGCAGCCCCGGGACAGGGGGGGATACGCAGTATTTT. It is translated as CASSPGTGGDTQYF.

V and J are TRBV7-3 and TRBJ1-1, with 8 bases aligning to TRBD1. The J segment lost 5 bases and the V segment lost 5 bases, leaving 7 bases of the junction unmatched. CDR3 length: 14 residues. CDR1 and CDR2 from the germline V gene are SGHTA and FQGTGA. CDR3 residues: CASSPRDRSTEAFF. The DNA for the CDR3 is TGTGCCAGCAGCCCACGGGACAGGTCTACTGAAGCTTTCTTT.

This clone was seen a few times. The chain recombines TRBV18 with TRBJ2-2; tentatively, D is TRBD2 (7 bases). The V gene lost 3 bases and the J gene lost 5 bases, with 13 bases spanning the gap. The CDR3 length is 15 residues. CDR1 KGHSH and CDR2 LQKENI come from the germline V gene. In DNA, the CDR3 is TGTGCCAGCTCACCCCCGGGGGGCATGACCGGGGAGCTGTTTTTT. Protein: CASSPPGGMTGELFF.

This chain links TRBV27 with TRBJ2-2; D possibly corresponds to TRBD2 (6 bases). The V gene's germline CDR1 is MNHEY and CDR2 SMNVEV (reference sequence). Trimming stripped 6 bases from V and 6 bases from J, with 8 bases between. CDR3 length equals 12 residues. CDR3: CASRTGAGELFF. The CDR3 DNA reads as TGTGCCAGCAGAACGGGGGCCGGGGAGCTGTTTTTT.

The V and J genes are TRBV2 and TRBJ1-2, with 9 bases identical to TRBD1. CDR1 SNHLY and CDR2 FYNNEI come from the germline V gene. CDR3 size: 15 residues. V lost 6 bases, J lost 7 bases, and 12 bases stayed unmatched. The chain's CDR3 is CASRERTGAWGGYTF. The DNA of the CDR3 is TGTGCCAGCAGGGAGAGGACAGGGGCCTGGGGTGGCTACACCTTC.